The present T cell receptor beta chain was sequenced within a study of T cell responses to AZD1222 COVID-19 vaccine. Worth noting for this clone: What it binds is not known.

Clones were read by immunoSEQ multiplex PCR, and TCRdb kept only the in-frame ones, dropping some. The sample carries about 110,000 clones, about 81% recorded once. Trimming left V 0 bases short and J 9 bases short, with 8 bases between. CDR3 length: 13 amino acids. Germline CDR1 reads LNHDA; CDR2 reads SQIVND (reference sequence). Study results and limitations: Regions 160-218 and 743-854 dominated among vaccine-associated CD4 TCRs spanning spike. Repertoires were obtained only post-peak T cell response. Donors in the cohort were predominantly white British and more often female, and clonal diversity was possibly underestimated.

The V gene is TRBV19, the J gene TRBJ2-2; D gene uncertain. The receptor comes from an adult in good health. The sample in question was peripheral blood, obtained on day 0 of AZD1222 vaccination. The CDR3 region is CASSIDPFWELFF. CDR3 nucleotides: TGTGCCAGTAGTATAGACCCCTTCTGGGAGCTGTTTTTT.